These T cell receptor beta chains were read from a single sample in a study of CD8 T cells in ankylosing spondylitis. TCRdb fed the 5' RACE reads into MiXCR, producing one record per CDR3 protein. The table includes approximately 220,000 distinct CDR3 sequences, roughly 24% detected once. Sequencing input: blood, either unsorted or a sorted T cell fraction (not recorded which). Source of these receptors: a male donor with ankylosing spondylitis or in good health (not recorded which). The CDR3 runs from the conserved cysteine through the conserved F or W. A D gene is named only where the DNA matches it firmly. Size is omitted from some rows. Given values are once, few, many or a class for expanded clones.

abundance: many
d_gene: NA
j_gene: TRBJ1-1
v_gene: TRBV6-2/TRBV6-3
CDR3nt: TGTGCCAGCAGTTACTCTTCCACCAAACGGGATCCCTTCCCGGCTTTCTTT
CDR3aa: CASSYSSTKRDPFPAFF

abundance: NA
d_gene: NA
j_gene: TRBJ1-5
v_gene: TRBV12-5
CDR3nt: TGTGCTAGTGGTTTGGGGGCGGCGGCGGGGGTAGAGCCCCAGCATTTT
CDR3aa: CASGLGAAAGVEPQHF

abundance: few
d_gene: NA
j_gene: TRBJ1-3
v_gene: TRBV20-1
CDR3nt: TGCAGTGCTAGGAATGAGGGGGGCTCTGGAAACACCATATATTTT
CDR3aa: CSARNEGGSGNTIYF

abundance: many
d_gene: NA
j_gene: TRBJ2-5
v_gene: TRBV4-1
CDR3nt: TGCGCCAGCAGCCAAGTAGCCGGGACGGACCAAGAGACCCAGTACTTC
CDR3aa: CASSQVAGTDQETQYF

abundance: NA
d_gene: TRBD1
j_gene: TRBJ1-6
v_gene: TRBV20-1
CDR3nt: TGCAGTGGCCGACAGGGAACAAGTAATTCACCCCTCCACTTT
CDR3aa: CSGRQGTSNSPLHF

abundance: many
d_gene: TRBD1
j_gene: TRBJ2-7
v_gene: TRBV12-3/TRBV12-4
CDR3nt: TGTGCCAGCAGTGTCCCGGGACAGGGAGCCTACGAGCAGTACTTC
CDR3aa: CASSVPGQGAYEQYF

abundance: many
d_gene: NA
j_gene: TRBJ2-2
v_gene: TRBV20-1
CDR3nt: TGCAGTGCTAGAGTAGTTCGGAGGAACACCGGGGAGCTGTTTTTT
CDR3aa: CSARVVRRNTGELFF

abundance: NA
d_gene: NA
j_gene: TRBJ2-1
v_gene: TRBV7-9
CDR3nt: TGTGCCAGCAGCTCCGGGAGATCCTACAATGAGCAGTTCTTC
CDR3aa: CASSSGRSYNEQFF

abundance: NA
d_gene: NA
j_gene: TRBJ2-5
v_gene: TRBV7-2
CDR3nt: TGTGCCAGCAGCTTAGGGCAGGTACCGGAGACCCAGTACTTC
CDR3aa: CASSLGQVPETQYF

abundance: few
d_gene: NA
j_gene: TRBJ2-1
v_gene: TRBV27
CDR3nt: TGTGCCAGCAGTTTCTTGGGTCGTGAGCAGTTCTTC
CDR3aa: CASSFLGREQFF

abundance: many
d_gene: NA
j_gene: TRBJ2-7
v_gene: TRBV7-9
CDR3nt: TGTGCCAGCAGCTCGCTCCGGGACACCAGCTACGAGCAGTACTTC
CDR3aa: CASSSLRDTSYEQYF

abundance: NA
d_gene: NA
j_gene: TRBJ2-7
v_gene: TRBV6-1
CDR3nt: TGTGCCAGCAGCCCCGGGCCCAACTACGAGCAGTACTTC
CDR3aa: CASSPGPNYEQYF

abundance: many
d_gene: TRBD2
j_gene: TRBJ2-3
v_gene: TRBV29-1
CDR3nt: TGCAGCGTTGTCCGGACTAGCGGGAGGGCTGATACGCAGTATTTT
CDR3aa: CSVVRTSGRADTQYF

abundance: few
d_gene: NA
j_gene: TRBJ1-1
v_gene: TRBV6-1
CDR3nt: TGTGCCAGCAGCATGGGGATAGGCATCGGTGAAGCTTTCTTT
CDR3aa: CASSMGIGIGEAFF

abundance: few
d_gene: NA
j_gene: TRBJ1-5
v_gene: TRBV10-3
CDR3nt: TGTGCCATCAGTGAGTCGGACTCTCTTAATCAGCCCCAGCATTTT
CDR3aa: CAISESDSLNQPQHF

abundance: NA
d_gene: NA
j_gene: TRBJ2-7
v_gene: TRBV4-3
CDR3nt: TGCGCCAGCAGCCAAGATTACGGGATGTGGGGCGAGCAGTACTTC
CDR3aa: CASSQDYGMWGEQYF

abundance: many
d_gene: NA
j_gene: TRBJ2-2
v_gene: TRBV7-3
CDR3nt: TGTGCCAGCAGCTTAGGTGGGAGAAACACCGGGGAGCTGTTTTTT
CDR3aa: CASSLGGRNTGELFF

abundance: many
d_gene: TRBD1
j_gene: TRBJ1-2
v_gene: TRBV5-1
CDR3nt: TGCGCCAGCAGCCCGGACAGGGGGAACTATGGCTACACCTTC
CDR3aa: CASSPDRGNYGYTF

abundance: once
d_gene: NA
j_gene: TRBJ2-3
v_gene: TRBV29-1
CDR3nt: TGCAGCGTTGAGGCCAGGAACACAGATACGCAGTATTTT
CDR3aa: CSVEARNTDTQYF

abundance: NA
d_gene: NA
j_gene: TRBJ1-5
v_gene: TRBV7-2
CDR3nt: TGTGCCAGCAGCTCGCAAACAGGGACCAATCAGCCCCAGCATTTT
CDR3aa: CASSSQTGTNQPQHF

abundance: NA
d_gene: NA
j_gene: TRBJ2-7
v_gene: TRBV19
CDR3nt: TGTGCCAGTAGTATGGCCAGGGGTAGTACCTACGAGCAGTACTTC
CDR3aa: CASSMARGSTYEQYF

abundance: many
d_gene: NA
j_gene: TRBJ2-7
v_gene: TRBV20-1
CDR3nt: TGCAGTGCTAGTCTAGGGCGGTACGAGCAGTACTTC
CDR3aa: CSASLGRYEQYF

abundance: many
d_gene: NA
j_gene: TRBJ2-3
v_gene: TRBV28
CDR3nt: TGTGCCAGCAGTGAGGGGGGGGATACGCAGTATTTT
CDR3aa: CASSEGGDTQYF

abundance: many
d_gene: NA
j_gene: TRBJ2-2
v_gene: TRBV2
CDR3nt: TGTGCCAGCAGTGAAGGTGGGGGTCACGGGGAGCTGTTTTTT
CDR3aa: CASSEGGGHGELFF

abundance: few
d_gene: TRBD2
j_gene: TRBJ2-1
v_gene: TRBV9
CDR3nt: TGTGCCAGCAGCGTAGGGAGGCTAGCGGGAGGTCTGAGCAATGAGCAGTTCTTC
CDR3aa: CASSVGRLAGGLSNEQFF

abundance: many
d_gene: NA
j_gene: TRBJ2-4
v_gene: TRBV4-2
CDR3nt: TGTGCCAGCAGCCAGTTGTCGGTCGCCAAAAACATTCAGTACTTC
CDR3aa: CASSQLSVAKNIQYF

abundance: many
d_gene: NA
j_gene: TRBJ2-3
v_gene: TRBV4-1
CDR3nt: TGCGCCAGCAGCCAAAAACAGGGTGGAGGCACAGATACGCAGTATTTT
CDR3aa: CASSQKQGGGTDTQYF

abundance: NA
d_gene: NA
j_gene: TRBJ2-1
v_gene: TRBV20-1
CDR3nt: TGCTGCTTTTGGGCCTCCGGGACTGCCGCCTACAATGAGCAGTTCTTC
CDR3aa: CCFWASGTAAYNEQFF

abundance: NA
d_gene: NA
j_gene: TRBJ2-7
v_gene: TRBV20-1
CDR3nt: TGCAGTGCTAGAGAATCGGATTACTACGAGCAGTACTTC
CDR3aa: CSARESDYYEQYF

abundance: many
d_gene: NA
j_gene: TRBJ2-2
v_gene: TRBV5-1
CDR3nt: TGCGCCAGCAGCTTGGGAAGTAACACCGGGGAGCTGTTTTTT
CDR3aa: CASSLGSNTGELFF

abundance: many
d_gene: TRBD1
j_gene: TRBJ2-7
v_gene: TRBV3-1
CDR3nt: TGTGCCAGCAGCCCGCATACGACAGGGGAGTCATACGAGCAGTACTTC
CDR3aa: CASSPHTTGESYEQYF

abundance: many
d_gene: NA
j_gene: TRBJ1-1
v_gene: TRBV28
CDR3nt: TGTGCCAGCACGTTGAACACTGAAGCTTTCTTT
CDR3aa: CASTLNTEAFF

abundance: many
d_gene: NA
j_gene: TRBJ1-1
v_gene: TRBV5-1
CDR3nt: TGCGCCAGCAGCTTAGGAGAGAACACTGAAGCTTTCTTT
CDR3aa: CASSLGENTEAFF

abundance: many
d_gene: TRBD1
j_gene: TRBJ1-4
v_gene: TRBV12-3/TRBV12-4
CDR3nt: TGTGCCAGCAGTGAGACAGGGGTTAATGAAAAACTGTTTTTT
CDR3aa: CASSETGVNEKLFF

abundance: NA
d_gene: TRBD1
j_gene: TRBJ2-2
v_gene: TRBV6-1
CDR3nt: TGTGCCAGCAGTCAGGACAGGATTGGTACCGGGGAGCTGTTTTTT
CDR3aa: CASSQDRIGTGELFF

abundance: many
d_gene: NA
j_gene: TRBJ2-2
v_gene: TRBV5-1
CDR3nt: TGCGCCAGCAGCTTCATAGGCACCGGGGAGCTGTTTTTT
CDR3aa: CASSFIGTGELFF

abundance: NA
d_gene: NA
j_gene: TRBJ1-2
v_gene: TRBV5-6
CDR3nt: TGTGCCAGCAGCCCCGGGACATCCTATGGCTACACCTTC
CDR3aa: CASSPGTSYGYTF

abundance: few
d_gene: NA
j_gene: TRBJ2-5
v_gene: TRBV7-2
CDR3nt: TGTGCCAGCAGCTTCCAACACCTGGGGGGCAGGTTAGAGACCCAGTACTTC
CDR3aa: CASSFQHLGGRLETQYF

abundance: many
d_gene: NA
j_gene: TRBJ2-3
v_gene: TRBV12-3/TRBV12-4
CDR3nt: TGTGCCAGCAGTTTAGATGCGGGAGATACGCAGTATTTT
CDR3aa: CASSLDAGDTQYF

abundance: many
d_gene: NA
j_gene: TRBJ2-3
v_gene: TRBV12-3/TRBV12-4
CDR3nt: TGTGCCAGCAGTCGATCTTCGGAGGCTGGAAAGCAGTATTTT
CDR3aa: CASSRSSEAGKQYF

abundance: NA
d_gene: TRBD2
j_gene: TRBJ2-7
v_gene: TRBV20-1
CDR3nt: TGCAGTGCTGGGACTAGCGGGAACTACGAGCAGTACTTC
CDR3aa: CSAGTSGNYEQYF